Listed below are T cell receptor beta chains from one sample, sequenced in a study of human CD4 T cells and Enterobacteriaceae. Measured with immunoSEQ multiplex PCR; TCRdb has only the in-frame clones, and not every one. The table shows 25,000 to 30,000 clones, with more than 80% occurring only once. The sample consisted of memory CD4+ T cells from blood. These receptors originate from a human donor in good health. The CDR3 runs from the conserved cysteine through the conserved F or W. D genes are given only for firm matches. Only some rows state a clone size, as once, few, many or a class for expanded clones.

cdr3_nt cdr3_aa clone_size j_call d_call v_call
TGTGCCATCAGTGGGGACGGGAGCGGAGGTAGTCTCCTTACCGGGGAGCTGTTTTTT CAISGDGSGGSLLTGELFF few TRBJ2-2 - TRBV10-3
TGTGCCAGCAGTTATAGCCAGTTCACTGAAGCTTTCTTT CASSYSQFTEAFF once TRBJ1-1 - TRBV6-6
TGTGCCAGCTCACCAGGAGAGGCCTCTGGAGCCAACGTCCTGACTTTC CASSPGEASGANVLTF - TRBJ2-6 - TRBV18
TGTGCCTGGGGACTATTGAACACCGGGGAGCTGTTTTTT CAWGLLNTGELFF - TRBJ2-2 - TRBV30
TGTGCCAGCAGTCGCGGGGGAGGCTATGGCTACACCTTC CASSRGGGYGYTF - TRBJ1-2 - TRBV28
TGTGCCAGCAGCGTAGTCGCGGGAGTAAGAAATGAGCAGTTCTTC CASSVVAGVRNEQFF - TRBJ2-1 TRBD2 TRBV9
TGTGCCTGGGGGTCCGGACAAGTAGTAGCCAAAAACATTCAGTACTTC CAWGSGQVVAKNIQYF - TRBJ2-4 - TRBV30
TGTGCCAGCAGCCTGGGACTAGCGGTTCCCTTCTACAATGAGCAGTTCTTC CASSLGLAVPFYNEQFF - TRBJ2-1 TRBD2 TRBV5-6
TGTGCCAGTAGTATTGGGGCAGGGGTACACTATGGCTACACCTTC CASSIGAGVHYGYTF few TRBJ1-2 - TRBV19
TGTGCCAGCCTAACAAGGTCTGGGGCCAACGTCCTGACTTTC CASLTRSGANVLTF - TRBJ2-6 - TRBV19
TGCGCCAGCAGCTTGACTACAGGGCGTAACACCATATATTTT CASSLTTGRNTIYF - TRBJ1-3 - TRBV5-1
TGTGCCAGCAGGGCCGGGACAGGGCTAACCGTTAACTATGGCTACACCTTC CASRAGTGLTVNYGYTF - TRBJ1-2 TRBD1 TRBV28
TGTGCCACGCTGAACAGGGGCCGCGGCGAGCAGTACTTC CATLNRGRGEQYF - TRBJ2-7 TRBD1 TRBV28
TGTGCCAGCAGCGCCGGGACTAGCGTTGGCGATGAGCAGTTCTTC CASSAGTSVGDEQFF - TRBJ2-1 TRBD2 TRBV5-8
TGTGCCACCACAGGGGGCACTGAAGCTTTCTTT CATTGGTEAFF - TRBJ1-1 TRBD1 TRBV28
TGTGCTAGTGCTCCGGGGGGGGCAAACTCCTACGAGCAGTACTTC CASAPGGANSYEQYF - TRBJ2-7 TRBD2 TRBV12-5
TGTGCCTGGGTAGTGGGCAGGGGAATAGATACGCAGTATTTT CAWVVGRGIDTQYF - TRBJ2-3 - TRBV30
TGCGCCAGCAGCCCGCGGGACGGTGATAATTCACCCCTCCACTTT CASSPRDGDNSPLHF - TRBJ1-6 - TRBV5-1
TGTGCCTGGACCCACCACATGGCGGGACGCGATGAGCAGTTCTTC CAWTHHMAGRDEQFF once TRBJ2-1 - TRBV30
TGTGCCAGCAGCCACGGGGGGGCGAACACCATATATTTT CASSHGGANTIYF - TRBJ1-3 - TRBV6-5
TGCGCCAGCAGCTTCGGACTAGCGGGGGCGGCGTACAATGAGCAGTTCTTC CASSFGLAGAAYNEQFF - TRBJ2-1 TRBD2 TRBV5-1